The sequence of this TCR beta chain was determined in a study of glioma-infiltrating T cells. This clonotype is medium-sized within its sample. TCR alpha and beta CDR3 regions were amplified from RNA using iRepertoire nested multiplex PCR. For one-step reverse transcription and amplification, 100-400 ng of tissue mRNA or PBMC total RNA was used. TCRdb reprocessed the multiplex PCR reads via MiXCR and lists one record per CDR3 protein. This sample has 160,000 or so distinct CDR3 sequences, with around 42% found just once. Germline CDR1 is SNHLY and CDR2 is FYNNEI. With 5 bases removed from V and 0 bases from J, the gap between germline ends came to 10 bases. The CDR3 length is 14 residues.

Source material: glioma tissue, nonneoplastic brain tissue, or PBMCs (not recorded which). The chain uses TRBV2 and TRBJ1-1; D gene uncertain. The receptor was derived from a human donor with low-grade glioma or glioblastoma, undergoing nonglioma brain surgery, or in good health (not recorded which). The CDR3 spells CASSKRTVNTEAFF. CDR3 nucleotide sequence: TGTGCCAGCAGTAAAAGGACGGTGAACACTGAAGCTTTCTTT.